This T cell receptor (beta chain) was sequenced during a study of blood T cell repertoires in COVID-19. Across the whole study: COVID-19 samples collected from the United States, Italy and Spain covered acute and convalescent phases. T cells, B-cell-depleted T cells, or PBMCs provided the cDNA or gDNA that served as material.

As originally analysed: Reference gene primer amplification gave estimated nucleated cell counts. Sequencing used immunoSEQ multiplex PCR; TCRdb keeps in-frame clones, though not all of them. The V and J calls and clone size were taken over from that table, and D and trimming were inferred from the DNA. The table includes 200,000 to 250,000 clones, 84% detected once. Germline lookup yields CDR1 SNHLY and CDR2 FYNNEI. The V and J ends lost 6 bases and 11 bases, in that order; junction bases with no gene match: 4. The CDR3 is made up of 13 amino acids. Seattle patients were enrolled during active infection and followed longitudinally.

This sequence joins TRBV2 and TRBJ1-6; 10 nucleotides agree with TRBD1. This receptor was identified in a woman of 80 years or more with COVID-19, enrolled during active disease. Sequencing was performed on peripheral blood. CDR3 nucleotide sequence: TGTGCCAGCAGGGGGACAGGGGACCCACCCCTCCACTTT. Translated: CASRGTGDPPLHF.